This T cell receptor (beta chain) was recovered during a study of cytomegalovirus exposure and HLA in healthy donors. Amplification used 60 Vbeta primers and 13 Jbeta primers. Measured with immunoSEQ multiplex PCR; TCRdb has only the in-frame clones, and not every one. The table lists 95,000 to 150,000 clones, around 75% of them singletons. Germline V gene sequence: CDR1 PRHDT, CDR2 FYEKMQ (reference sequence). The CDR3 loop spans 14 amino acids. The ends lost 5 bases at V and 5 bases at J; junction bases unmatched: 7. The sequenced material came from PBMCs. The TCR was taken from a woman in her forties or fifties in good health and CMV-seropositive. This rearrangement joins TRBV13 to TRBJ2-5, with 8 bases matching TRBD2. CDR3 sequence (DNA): TGTGCCAGCAGCGCGGGACGGGAGGGTGAGACCCAGTACTTC. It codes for CASSAGREGETQYF. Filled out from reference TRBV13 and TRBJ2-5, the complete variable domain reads AAGVIQSPRHLIKEKRETATLKCYPIPRHDTVYWYQQGPGQDPQFLISFYEKMQSDKGSIPDRFSAQQFSDYHSELNMSSLELGDSALYFCASSAGREGETQYFGPGTRLLVL.